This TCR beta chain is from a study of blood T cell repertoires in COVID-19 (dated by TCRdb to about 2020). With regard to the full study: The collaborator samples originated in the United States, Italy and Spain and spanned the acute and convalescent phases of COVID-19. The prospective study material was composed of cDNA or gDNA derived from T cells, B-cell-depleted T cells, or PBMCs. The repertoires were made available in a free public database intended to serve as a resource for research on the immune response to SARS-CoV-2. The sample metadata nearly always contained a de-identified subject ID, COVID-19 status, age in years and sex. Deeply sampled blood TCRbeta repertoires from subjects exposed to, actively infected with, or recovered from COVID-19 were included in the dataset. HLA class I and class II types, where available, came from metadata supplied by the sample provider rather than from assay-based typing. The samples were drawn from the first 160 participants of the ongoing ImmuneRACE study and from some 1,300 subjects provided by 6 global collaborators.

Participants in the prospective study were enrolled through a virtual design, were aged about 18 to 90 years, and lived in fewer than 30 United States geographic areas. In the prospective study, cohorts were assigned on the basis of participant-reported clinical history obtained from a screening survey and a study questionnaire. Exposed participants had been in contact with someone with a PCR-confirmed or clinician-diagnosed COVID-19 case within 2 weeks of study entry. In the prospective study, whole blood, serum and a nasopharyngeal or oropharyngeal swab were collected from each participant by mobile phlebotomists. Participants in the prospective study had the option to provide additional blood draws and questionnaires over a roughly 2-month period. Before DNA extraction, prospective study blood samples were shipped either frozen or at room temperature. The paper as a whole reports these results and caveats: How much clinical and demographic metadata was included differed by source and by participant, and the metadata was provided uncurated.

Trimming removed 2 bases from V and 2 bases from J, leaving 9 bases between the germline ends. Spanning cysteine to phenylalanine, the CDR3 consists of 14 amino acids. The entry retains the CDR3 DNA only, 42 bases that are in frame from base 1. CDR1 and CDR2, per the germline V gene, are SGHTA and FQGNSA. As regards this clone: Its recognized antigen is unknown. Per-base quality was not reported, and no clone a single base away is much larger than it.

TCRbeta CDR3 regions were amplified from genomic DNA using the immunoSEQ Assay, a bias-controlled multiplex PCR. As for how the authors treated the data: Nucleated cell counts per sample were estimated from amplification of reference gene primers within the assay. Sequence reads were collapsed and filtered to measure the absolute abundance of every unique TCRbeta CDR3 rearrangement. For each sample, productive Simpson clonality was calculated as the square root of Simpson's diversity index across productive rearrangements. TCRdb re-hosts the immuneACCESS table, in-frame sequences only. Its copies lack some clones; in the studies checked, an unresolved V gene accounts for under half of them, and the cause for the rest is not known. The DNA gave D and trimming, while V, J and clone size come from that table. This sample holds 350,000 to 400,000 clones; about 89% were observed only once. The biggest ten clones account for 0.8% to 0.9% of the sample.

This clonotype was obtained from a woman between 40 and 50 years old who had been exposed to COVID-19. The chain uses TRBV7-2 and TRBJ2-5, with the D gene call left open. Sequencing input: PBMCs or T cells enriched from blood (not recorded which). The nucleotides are TGTGCCAGCAGCTTATCTAGGAGTCAAGAGACCCAGTACTTC. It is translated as CASSLSRSQETQYF.